The T cell receptor (beta chain) described here comes from a study of blood T cell repertoires in COVID-19. Source study methods: Amplification of reference gene primers was used by the study to estimate nucleated cell counts. Only in-frame clones appear in the TCRdb table, and some are missing; sequencing was by immunoSEQ multiplex PCR. That table is the source of V, J and clone size, and D and trimming were worked out from the DNA. The data show some 90,000 clones, 82% seen once. Trimming shortened V by 0 bases and J by 4 bases, and 8 bases separated the two germline ends. CDR1 and CDR2 (germline): SGDLS, YYNGEE. CDR3 size: 13 residues.

The V gene is TRBV9, the J gene TRBJ2-7, with D possibly TRBD1 on 6 matching bases. Specimen: peripheral blood. The TCR comes from a man between 65 and 80 years old with active or convalescent COVID-19. CDR3 protein: CASSVGTEYEQYF. CDR3 in DNA: TGTGCCAGCAGCGTAGGGACAGAATACGAGCAGTACTTC.